This section outlines one T cell receptor beta chain sequence together with its context. What it recognizes is unknown. This sample stems from a study of graft-versus-host responses after intestinal transplantation. Whole-study context: Anti-thymocyte globulin induction preceded around 3 years of tacrolimus and steroid maintenance in all recipients.

Some clones are missing from TCRdb's copy, which holds only in-frame ones; the method was immunoSEQ multiplex PCR. The table has about 130,000 clones, roughly 91% seen once. Germline CDR1 reads SGHNT; CDR2 reads YYREEE (reference sequence). The CDR3 runs 16 residues. Unmatched junction bases numbered 1, after V lost 0 bases and J lost 5 bases. Specimen: unstimulated CD4+ T cells sorted from spleen or lymph node cells, collected before intestinal transplant. The chain combines TRBV5-4 with TRBJ2-4, with 14 bases aligning to TRBD2. This clonotype was obtained from a human donor who received an intestinal transplant. This CDR3 is CASSLGLAGGENIQYF. CDR3 nucleotide sequence: TGTGCCAGCAGCTTGGGACTAGCGGGGGGGGAAAACATTCAGTACTTC.